The present entry profiles one TCR beta chain with its context. Its antigen remains unknown. The CDR3 has 15 residues. Germline V gene data show CDR1 as SGHAT and CDR2 as FQNNGV. V was trimmed by 5 bases and J by 7 bases, leaving 18 bases between them. This specimen comes from a study of cytomegalovirus exposure and HLA in healthy donors. Study overall: Genetic ancestry analysis placed about 76% of the 400 or so donors that were genotyped in the Caucasian-associated cluster. Study-level findings and limits: Reports described diagnosis of cytomegalovirus status by the classifier as highly specific and sensitive. HLA allele associations emerged for roughly 17,000 TCR beta sequences in a later analysis, at 0.05 false discovery rate. In an earlier analysis, most TCR beta V segments were productive about 87% or about 30% of the time.

Both 60 Vbeta primers and 13 Jbeta primers went into the PCR. Profiled with immunoSEQ multiplex PCR; TCRdb holds only in-frame clones, not every one. The sample lists over 150,000 clones; 70% to 80% were seen once. V and J are TRBV11-2 and TRBJ1-5; possible D gene TRBD1, 5 bases. This TCR came from a woman aged 45-59 years in good health and CMV-seronegative. Sequenced input: PBMCs. The CDR3 reads CASSLMSGSGQPQHF. Here the CDR3 DNA reads TGTGCCAGCAGCCTCATGTCGGGCTCAGGGCAGCCCCAGCATTTT.